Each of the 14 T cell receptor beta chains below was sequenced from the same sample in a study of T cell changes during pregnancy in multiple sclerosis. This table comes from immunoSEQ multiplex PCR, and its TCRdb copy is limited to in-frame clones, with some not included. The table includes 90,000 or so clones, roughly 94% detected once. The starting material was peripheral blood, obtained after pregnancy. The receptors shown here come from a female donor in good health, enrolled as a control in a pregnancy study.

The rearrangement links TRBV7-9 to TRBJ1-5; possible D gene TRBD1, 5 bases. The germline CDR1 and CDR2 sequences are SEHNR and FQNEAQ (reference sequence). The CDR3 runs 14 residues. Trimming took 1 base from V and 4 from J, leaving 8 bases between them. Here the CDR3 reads CASSLGGYNQPQHF. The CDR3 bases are TGTGCCAGCAGCTTAGGGGGCTATAATCAGCCCCAGCATTTT.

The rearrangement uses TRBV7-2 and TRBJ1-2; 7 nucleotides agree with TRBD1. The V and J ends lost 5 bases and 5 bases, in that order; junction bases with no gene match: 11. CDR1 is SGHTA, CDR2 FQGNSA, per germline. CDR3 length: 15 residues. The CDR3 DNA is TGTGCCAGCAGCACCCGGACAGGCGATGAGTATGGCTACACCTTC. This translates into CASSTRTGDEYGYTF.

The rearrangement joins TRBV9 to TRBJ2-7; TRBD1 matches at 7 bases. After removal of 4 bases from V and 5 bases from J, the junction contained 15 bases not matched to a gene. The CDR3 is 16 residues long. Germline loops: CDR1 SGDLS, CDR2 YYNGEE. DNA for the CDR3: TGTGCCAGCAGCACAAAGTTCGGACAGGTCGGCAACGAGCAGTACTTC. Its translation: CASSTKFGQVGNEQYF. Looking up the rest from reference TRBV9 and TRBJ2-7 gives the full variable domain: DSGVTQTPKHLITATGQRVTLRCSPRSGDLSVYWYQQSLDQGLQFLIQYYNGEERAKGNILERFSAQQFPDLHSELNLSSLELGDSALYFCASSTKFGQVGNEQYFGPGTRLTVT.

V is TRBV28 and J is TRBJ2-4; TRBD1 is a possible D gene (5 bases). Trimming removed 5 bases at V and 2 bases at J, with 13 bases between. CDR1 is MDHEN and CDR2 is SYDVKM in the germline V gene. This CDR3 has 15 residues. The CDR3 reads CASSPGIYTKNIQYF. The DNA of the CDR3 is TGTGCCAGCAGTCCAGGGATTTATACCAAAAACATTCAGTACTTC.

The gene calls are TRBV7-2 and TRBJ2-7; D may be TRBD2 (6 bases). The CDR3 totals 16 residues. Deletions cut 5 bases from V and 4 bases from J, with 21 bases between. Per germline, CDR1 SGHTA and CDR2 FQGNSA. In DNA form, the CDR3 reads TGTGCCAGCAGCCGGACCGGGGGAACGAGGCAATACGAGCAGTACTTC. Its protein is CASSRTGGTRQYEQYF.

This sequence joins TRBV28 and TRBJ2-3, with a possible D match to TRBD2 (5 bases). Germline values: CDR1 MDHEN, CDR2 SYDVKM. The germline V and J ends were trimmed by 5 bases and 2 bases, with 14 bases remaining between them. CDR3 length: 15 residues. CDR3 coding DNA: TGTGCCAGCAGTCCCGCGGGTTTTGTCACAGATACGCAGTATTTT. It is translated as CASSPAGFVTDTQYF.

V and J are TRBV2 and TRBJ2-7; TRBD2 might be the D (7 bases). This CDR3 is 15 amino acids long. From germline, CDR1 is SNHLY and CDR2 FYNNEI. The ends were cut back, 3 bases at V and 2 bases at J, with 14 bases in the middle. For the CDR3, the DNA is TGTGCCAGCAGTGACGGGGGGCGCCGGGCCTACGAGCAGTACTTC. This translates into CASSDGGRRAYEQYF.

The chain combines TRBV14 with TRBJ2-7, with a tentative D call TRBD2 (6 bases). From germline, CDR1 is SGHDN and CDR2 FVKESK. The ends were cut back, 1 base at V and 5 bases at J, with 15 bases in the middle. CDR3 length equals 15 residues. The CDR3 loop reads CASSQVGLALNEQYF. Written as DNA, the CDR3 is TGTGCCAGCAGCCAAGTTGGGCTAGCGTTAAACGAGCAGTACTTC.

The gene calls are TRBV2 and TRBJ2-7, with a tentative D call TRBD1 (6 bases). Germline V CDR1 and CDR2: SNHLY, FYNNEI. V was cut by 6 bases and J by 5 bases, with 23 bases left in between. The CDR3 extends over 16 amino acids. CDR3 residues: CASRGAWTRVSNEQYF. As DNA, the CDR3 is TGTGCCAGCAGGGGGGCTTGGACACGGGTTTCTAACGAGCAGTACTTC.

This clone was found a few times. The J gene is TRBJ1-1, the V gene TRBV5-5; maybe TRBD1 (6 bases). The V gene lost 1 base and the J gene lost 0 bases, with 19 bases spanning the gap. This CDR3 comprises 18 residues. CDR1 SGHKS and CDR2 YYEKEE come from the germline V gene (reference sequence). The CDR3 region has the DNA TGTGCCAGCAGCTTGAGGCGGGGGGCAGGGAACATGAACACTGAAGCTTTCTTT. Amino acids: CASSLRRGAGNMNTEAFF.

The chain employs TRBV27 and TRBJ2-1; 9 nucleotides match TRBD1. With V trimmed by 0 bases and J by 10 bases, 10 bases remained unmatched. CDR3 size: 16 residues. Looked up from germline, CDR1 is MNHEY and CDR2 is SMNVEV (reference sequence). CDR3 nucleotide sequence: TGTGCCAGCAGTTTATCCCCCGGGACAGGGATGAGGGAGCAGTTCTTC. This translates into CASSLSPGTGMREQFF.

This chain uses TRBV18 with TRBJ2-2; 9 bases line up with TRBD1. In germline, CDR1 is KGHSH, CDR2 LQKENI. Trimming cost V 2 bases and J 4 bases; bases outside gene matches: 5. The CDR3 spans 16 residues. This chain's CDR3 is CASSPGTGLSTGELFF. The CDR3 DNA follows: TGTGCCAGCTCACCAGGGACAGGGTTGAGCACCGGGGAGCTGTTTTTT. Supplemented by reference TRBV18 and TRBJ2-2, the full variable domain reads NAGVMQNPRHLVRRRGQEARLRCSPMKGHSHVYWYRQLPEEGLKFMVYLQKENIIDESGMPKERFSAEFPKEGPSILRIQQVVRGDSAAYFCASSPGTGLSTGELFFGEGSRLTVL.

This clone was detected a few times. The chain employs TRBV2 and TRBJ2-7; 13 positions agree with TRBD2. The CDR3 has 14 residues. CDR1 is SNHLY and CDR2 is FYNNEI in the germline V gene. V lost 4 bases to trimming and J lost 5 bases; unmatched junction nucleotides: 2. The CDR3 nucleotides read TGTGCCAGCAGTGGGACTAGCGGGAGCCACGAGCAGTACTTC. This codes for CASSGTSGSHEQYF.

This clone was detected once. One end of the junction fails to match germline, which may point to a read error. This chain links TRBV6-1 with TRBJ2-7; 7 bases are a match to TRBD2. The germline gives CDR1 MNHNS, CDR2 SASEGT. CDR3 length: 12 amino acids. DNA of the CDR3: TGTGCGAGCAGAACTAGCGCATACGAGCAGTACTTC. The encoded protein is CASRTSAYEQYF.